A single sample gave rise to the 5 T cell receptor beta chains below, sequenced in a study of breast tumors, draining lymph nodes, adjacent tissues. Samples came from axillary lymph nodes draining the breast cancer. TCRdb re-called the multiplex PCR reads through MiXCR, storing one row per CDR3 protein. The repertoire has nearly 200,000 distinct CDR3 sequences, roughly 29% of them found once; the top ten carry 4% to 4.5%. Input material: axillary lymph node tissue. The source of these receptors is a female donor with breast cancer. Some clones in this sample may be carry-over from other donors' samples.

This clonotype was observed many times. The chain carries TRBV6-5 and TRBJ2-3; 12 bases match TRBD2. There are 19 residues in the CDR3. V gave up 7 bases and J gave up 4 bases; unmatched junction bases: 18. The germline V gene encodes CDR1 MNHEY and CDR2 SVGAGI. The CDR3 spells CASTARRGTSGPQADTQYF. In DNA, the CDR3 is TGTGCCAGCACCGCGAGGAGGGGGACTAGCGGGCCCCAGGCAGATACGCAGTATTTT.

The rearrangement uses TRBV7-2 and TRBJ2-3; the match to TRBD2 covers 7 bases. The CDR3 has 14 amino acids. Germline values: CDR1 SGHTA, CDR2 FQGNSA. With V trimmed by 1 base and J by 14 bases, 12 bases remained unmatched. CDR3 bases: TGTGCCAGCAGCTTAGACCCGGGAACGGGAGGTGTGTATTTT. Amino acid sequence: CASSLDPGTGGVYF.

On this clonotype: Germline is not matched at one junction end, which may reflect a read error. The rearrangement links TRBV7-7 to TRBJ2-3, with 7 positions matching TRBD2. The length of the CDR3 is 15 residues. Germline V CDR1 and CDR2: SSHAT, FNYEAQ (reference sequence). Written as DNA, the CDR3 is TGTGCTAGCAAGGCTAGCGGACCTAGCACAGATACGCAGTATTTT. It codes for CASKASGPSTDTQYF.

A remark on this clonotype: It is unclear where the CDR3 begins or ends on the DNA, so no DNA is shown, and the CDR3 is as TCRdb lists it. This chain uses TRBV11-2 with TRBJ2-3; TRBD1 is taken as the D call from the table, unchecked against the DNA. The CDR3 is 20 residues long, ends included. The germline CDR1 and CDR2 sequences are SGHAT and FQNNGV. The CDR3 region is CASSPGETQYFGPGTDTQYF.

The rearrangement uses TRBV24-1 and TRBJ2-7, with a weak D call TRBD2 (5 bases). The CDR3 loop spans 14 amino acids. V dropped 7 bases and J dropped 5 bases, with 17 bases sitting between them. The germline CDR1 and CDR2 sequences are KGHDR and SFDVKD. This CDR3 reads CATSTRARTDEQYF. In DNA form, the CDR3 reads TGTGCCACCAGCACACGGGCCCGGACTGACGAGCAGTACTTC.